This TCR beta chain was sequenced in a study of OX40 agonist ivuxolimab in advanced cancers. Only a few counts were recorded for this clone. This table comes from immunoSEQ multiplex PCR, and its TCRdb copy is limited to in-frame clones, with some not included. Among tens of thousands of clones listed, about nine tenths were seen once. Germline CDR1 MNHNS, CDR2 SASEGT. V dropped 6 bases and J dropped 7 bases, with 7 bases sitting between them. CDR3 length: 12 amino acids. Prior autoimmune disease or systemic immunosuppression barred patients. The receptor was derived from an adult with an advanced solid tumor such as melanoma, head and neck, liver or kidney cancer. The chain employs TRBV6-1 and TRBJ1-6; possible D gene TRBD1, 5 bases. Material: CD4+ or CD8+ T cells sorted from blood, obtained in a trial of the OX40 agonist ivuxolimab. As DNA, the CDR3 is TGTGCCAGCAGGGGGCTAAATTCACCCCTCCACTTT. It translates to CASRGLNSPLHF.